These 2 T cell receptor beta chains share one sample of origin, sequenced in a study of patients and donors after allogeneic stem cell transplantation. TCRdb reprocessed the RT-PCR reads with MiXCR, giving one entry per CDR3 protein. The data hold around 200,000 distinct CDR3 sequences, with 35% to 45% observed a single time. Material: blood, either unsorted or a sorted T cell fraction (not recorded which). These receptors all stem from a human donor who was either an allogeneic HSCT recipient or a stem cell or donor lymphocyte infusion donor (not recorded which). It is not recorded whose cells these are; they may come from a transplant donor.

This clonotype showed up just a few times. Germline is not matched at one junction end, which may reflect a read error. This chain uses TRBV7-3 with TRBJ1-1; D is uncertain. Germline-derived CDR1 and CDR2 are SGHTA and FQGTGA. This CDR3 has 13 amino acids. The CDR3 protein is CASSLIANAEAFF. In DNA form, the CDR3 reads TGTGCCAGCAGCTTAATTGCGAACGCTGAAGCTTTCTTT.

The V and J genes are TRBV5-6 and TRBJ2-7; D gene unclear. Deletions cut 4 bases from V and 0 bases from J, with 8 bases between. CDR3 length: 13 amino acids. Germline V lookup: CDR1 SGHDT, CDR2 YYEEEE. DNA of the CDR3: TGTGCCAGCAGCGAGACACACTCCTACGAGCAGTACTTC. It specifies CASSETHSYEQYF.